Following are 32 T cell receptor beta chains from one sample sequenced in a study of blood T cell repertoires in COVID-19. The method was immunoSEQ multiplex PCR; TCRdb's version includes in-frame clones alone and lacks a portion of them. The sample contains approximately 190,000 clones, under 85% of which appear only once. The sequenced sample consisted of peripheral blood. These receptors originate from a woman in her 40s with acute or convalescent COVID-19.

This clone was recorded only once. V and J are TRBV7-9 and TRBJ1-5, with TRBD1 matching over 8 bases. This CDR3 spans 19 amino acids. The germline V gene encodes CDR1 SEHNR and CDR2 FQNEAQ (reference sequence). Trimming removed 1 base from V and 6 bases from J; junction bases left unmatched: 17. CDR3 sequence: CASSLGPLDRETLAQPQHF. CDR3 DNA: TGTGCCAGCAGCTTAGGCCCCCTGGACAGGGAGACTCTTGCTCAGCCCCAGCATTTT.

The chain is built from TRBV11-2 and TRBJ2-3, with TRBD2 as a possible D gene (5 bases). CDR1 is SGHAT and CDR2 is FQNNGV in the germline V gene. The CDR3 has 16 amino acids. V was shortened by 3 bases and J by 5 bases, with 18 bases between the two germline ends. The CDR3 DNA is TGTGCCAGCAGCTTCTCCTCTACGGGGAATCGAGATACGCAGTATTTT. Its protein is CASSFSSTGNRDTQYF.

CDR3 amino acids: CASSQYTGNEQYF. The CDR3 DNA reads TGTGCCAGCAGTCAATACACAGGTAACGAGCAGTACTTC. The chain is built from TRBV27 and TRBJ2-7; possible D gene TRBD1, 5 bases. This CDR3 comprises 13 residues. The V end was cut by 5 bases, the J end by 5 bases, with 13 bases between. CDR1 and CDR2 (germline): MNHEY, SMNVEV (reference sequence).

CDR3 sequence reads: CASSRITGFFQETQYF. In DNA form, the CDR3 reads TGTGCCAGTAGTAGGATTACAGGGTTCTTCCAAGAGACCCAGTACTTC. V and J are TRBV19 and TRBJ2-5; D might be TRBD1 (6 bases). With 4 bases removed from V and 1 base from J, the gap between germline ends came to 16 bases. Germline lookup yields CDR1 LNHDA and CDR2 SQIVND (reference sequence). The CDR3 is 16 residues long.

This chain uses TRBV7-2 with TRBJ1-5; D is possibly TRBD1 (6 bases). Germline lookup yields CDR1 SGHTA and CDR2 FQGNSA. The V end was cut by 5 bases, the J end by 1 base, with 18 bases between. The CDR3 covers 17 residues. This CDR3 reads CASSPGAGGLSNQPQHF. Written as DNA, the CDR3 is TGTGCCAGCAGCCCCGGTGCGGGGGGCTTGAGCAATCAGCCCCAGCATTTT.

The chain links TRBV5-6 to TRBJ1-3; D possibly corresponds to TRBD1 (5 bases). V gave up 0 bases and J gave up 5 bases, with 12 bases separating them. The germline V gene encodes CDR1 SGHDT and CDR2 YYEEEE. This CDR3 is 15 amino acids long. The CDR3 loop is CASSLAAGGRNTIYF. The CDR3 DNA follows: TGTGCCAGCAGCTTGGCCGCGGGGGGTAGAAACACCATATATTTT.

A few counts support this clone. V and J are TRBV28 and TRBJ1-2; TRBD1 aligns across 9 bases. With 5 bases clipped from V and 4 bases from J, the junction kept 2 bases outside the gene matches. Germline V gene data show CDR1 as MDHEN and CDR2 as SYDVKM. CDR3 length equals 13 residues. The CDR3 here is CASSEDRGYGYTF. The CDR3, as DNA: TGTGCCAGCAGTGAGGACAGGGGCTATGGCTACACCTTC.

The V call is TRBV6-5, the J call TRBJ1-1, with D possibly being TRBD1 (6 bases). The germline V gene has CDR1 MNHEY and CDR2 SVGAGI. The length of the CDR3 is 15 residues. Trimming pared 5 bases from V and 2 bases from J, leaving 15 bases between. CDR3 in DNA: TGTGCCAGCAGTAAACTAACAGGGATAAACACTGAAGCTTTCTTT. As protein: CASSKLTGINTEAFF.

V is TRBV2 and J is TRBJ1-2, with 9 bases fitting TRBD1. The J segment lost 7 bases and the V segment lost 7 bases, leaving 16 bases of the junction unmatched. This CDR3 is 16 amino acids long. Germline V CDR1 and CDR2: SNHLY, FYNNEI. The CDR3 sequence: CASTTMGNRGRRGYTF. The CDR3 DNA reads TGTGCCAGCACGACTATGGGGAACAGGGGGCGGCGTGGCTACACCTTC.

The chain uses TRBV27 and TRBJ2-7; possibly TRBD1 for D (6 bases). Trimming shortened V by 6 bases and J by 11 bases, and 17 bases separated the two germline ends. Germline-derived CDR1 and CDR2 are MNHEY and SMNVEV (reference sequence). The CDR3 is 12 residues long. The CDR3 sequence is CASRMGQAHEYF. Written as DNA, the CDR3 is TGTGCCAGCAGAATGGGACAAGCCCACGAGTACTTC.

The J gene is TRBJ1-1, the V gene TRBV30, with D tentatively TRBD1 (5 bases). The germline V gene has CDR1 GTSNPN and CDR2 SVGIG (reference sequence). The CDR3 totals 15 residues. The V gene lost 0 bases and the J gene lost 4 bases, with 15 bases spanning the gap. CDR3 region: CAWSVYVGGGTEAFF. CDR3 bases: TGTGCCTGGAGTGTATACGTTGGGGGGGGCACTGAAGCTTTCTTT. Based on the CDR3 plus reference TRBV30 and TRBJ1-1, the full variable domain is SQTIHQWPATLVQPVGSPLSLECTVEGTSNPNLYWYRQAAGRGLQLLFYSVGIGQISSEVPQNLSASRPQDRQFILSSKKLLLSDSGFYLCAWSVYVGGGTEAFFGQGTRLTVV.

V gene TRBV15 combines with J gene TRBJ2-7; 10 bases are a match to TRBD1. The CDR3 length is 16 residues. V trimming: 0 bases; J trimming: 4 bases; junction bases outside the gene matches: 6. Germline CDR1 and CDR2: LNHNV and YYDKDF (reference sequence). The CDR3 reads CATSRDRGQGTYEQYF. DNA for the CDR3: TGTGCCACCAGCAGAGATAGGGGACAGGGGACGTACGAGCAGTACTTC.

The rearrangement joins TRBV3-1 (or the pseudogene TRBV3-2) to TRBJ1-6; possibly TRBD1 for D (5 bases). V gave up 4 bases and J gave up 6 bases, with 10 bases separating them. Per germline, CDR1 LGHDT and CDR2 YNNKEL (reference sequence). The CDR3 consists of 14 residues. CDR3 in DNA: TGTGCCAGCAGCCGGGACTCTGGTAATTCACCCCTCCACTTT. It translates to CASSRDSGNSPLHF.

This clone was seen only once. The rearrangement uses TRBV10-3 and TRBJ1-2, with 7 bases aligning to TRBD1. Unmatched junction bases numbered 13, after V lost 7 bases and J lost 8 bases. The CDR3 sequence is 14 residues long. CDR1 and CDR2 from the germline V gene are ENHRY and SYGVKD. For the CDR3, the DNA is TGTGCCATCATGGAGGACAGGACCTCTAGGGGCTACACCTTC. Amino acids: CAIMEDRTSRGYTF.

V usage is TRBV2 and J usage is TRBJ2-3, with 10 bases that match TRBD2. The CDR3 loop spans 16 amino acids. V dropped 7 bases and J dropped 5; count of bases not matched to a gene: 12. Germline V lookup: CDR1 SNHLY, CDR2 FYNNEI. As DNA, the CDR3 is TGTGCCAGCACCGAGGTGCTAGCGGGAGCCTTAGATACGCAGTATTTT. It is translated as CASTEVLAGALDTQYF.

V usage is TRBV7-9 and J usage is TRBJ1-1; 7 positions match TRBD1. Germline-derived CDR1 and CDR2 are SEHNR and FQNEAQ (reference sequence). V shed 6 bases and J 4 bases; nucleotides not matched to a gene: 8. CDR3 length equals 14 residues. Here the CDR3 reads CASRYNRGGTEAFF. The CDR3, as DNA: TGTGCCAGCAGGTACAACAGGGGTGGCACTGAAGCTTTCTTT.

The gene calls are TRBV21-1 and TRBJ2-6; the table's D call, TRBD1, has no DNA check behind it. TRBV21-1 is an annotated pseudogene. The CDR3 totals 22 residues. Written as DNA, the CDR3 is TGTGCCAGCAGCAAAGGATCACGACAGGAGGTATGTTGGTTGGCTGGGGCCAACGTCCTGACTTTC. Translating it yields CASSKGSRQEVCWLAGANVLTF.

The J gene is TRBJ2-2, the V gene TRBV24-1, with TRBD1 matching over 9 bases. Unmatched junction bases numbered 6, after V lost 6 bases and J lost 2 bases. Germline V gene data show CDR1 as KGHDR and CDR2 as SFDVKD. This CDR3 contains 16 residues. This CDR3 is CATSKEGQGNTGELFF. In DNA, the CDR3 is TGTGCCACCAGTAAGGAGGGACAGGGAAACACCGGGGAGCTGTTTTTT.

The chain employs TRBV9 and TRBJ1-6; the D gene is possibly TRBD1 (5 bases). The CDR3 extends over 12 amino acids. Germline V gene lookup returns CDR1 SGDLS and CDR2 YYNGEE. The V end lost 3 bases, the J end lost 9 bases, and 7 bases lay between the germline ends. The CDR3: CASSAQGSPLHF. CDR3 bases: TGTGCCAGCAGCGCCCAGGGTTCACCCCTCCACTTT.

This rearrangement joins TRBV7-9 to TRBJ2-7; D may be TRBD1 (6 bases). CDR3 length: 14 residues. Trimming pared 5 bases from V and 5 bases from J, leaving 16 bases between. The germline gives CDR1 SEHNR, CDR2 FQNEAQ (reference sequence). The CDR3 sequence is CASSPLTGLNEQYF. DNA of the CDR3: TGTGCCAGCAGCCCACTAACAGGGTTGAACGAGCAGTACTTC.

This chain links TRBV2 with TRBJ2-1; 9 bases line up with TRBD2. Germline V gene sequence: CDR1 SNHLY, CDR2 FYNNEI. The junction had 9 bases not matched to a gene; V was cut back by 0 bases and J by 0 bases. The CDR3 consists of 19 residues. CDR3: CASSEASGAGGSSYNEQFF. The CDR3 DNA reads as TGTGCCAGCAGTGAAGCCTCGGGCGCGGGGGGGAGCTCCTACAATGAGCAGTTCTTC. The entire variable domain, with the rest obtained from reference TRBV2 and TRBJ2-1, is as follows: EPEVTQTPSHQVTQMGQEVILRCVPISNHLYFYWYRQILGQKVEFLVSFYNNEISEKSEIFDDQFSVERPDGSNFTLKIRSTKLEDSAMYFCASSEASGAGGSSYNEQFFGPGTRLTVL.

The chain is built from TRBV27 and TRBJ1-5; 8 nucleotides line up with TRBD1. The V gene end was trimmed by 7 bases and the J gene end by 2 bases; junction bases not matched to a gene: 10. Germline CDR1 is MNHEY and CDR2 is SMNVEV (reference sequence). This CDR3 has 16 residues. The CDR3: CASTTLDRAGNQPQHF. The CDR3 DNA is TGTGCCAGCACCACATTGGACAGGGCTGGCAATCAGCCCCAGCATTTT.

CDR3 amino acids: CASSTGSGQFF. CDR3 nucleotide sequence: TGTGCCAGCAGCACGGGATCGGGGCAGTTCTTC. The gene calls are TRBV12-3 or TRBV12-4 and TRBJ2-1, with a possible D match to TRBD2 (5 bases). This CDR3 comprises 11 residues. V gave up 6 bases and J gave up 12 bases, with 12 bases separating them.

V gene TRBV6-5 combines with J gene TRBJ1-1; D is possibly TRBD1 (5 bases). The CDR3 loop spans 14 amino acids. Germline V lookup: CDR1 MNHEY, CDR2 SVGAGI. V lost 7 bases to trimming and J lost 1 base, with 13 bases between them. CDR3 in DNA: TGTGCCAGCAAGGGAGGCGGGGGGAACACTGAAGCTTTCTTT. It yields the protein CASKGGGGNTEAFF.

This clone has a handful of counts. V gene TRBV3-1 (or the pseudogene TRBV3-2) combines with J gene TRBJ1-2; D unclear. Looked up from germline, CDR1 is LGHDT and CDR2 is YNNKEL (reference sequence). V lost 1 base, J lost 2 bases, and 11 bases lay in between. This CDR3 region has 15 residues. The CDR3 loop reads CASSQGGVSNYGYTF. The CDR3 region has the DNA TGTGCCAGCAGCCAAGGCGGGGTTTCGAACTATGGCTACACCTTC.

The V gene is TRBV30, the J gene TRBJ1-5; D is unclear. This CDR3 is built from 15 residues. Germline CDR1 and CDR2: GTSNPN and SVGIG (reference sequence). Trimming stripped 4 bases from V and 5 bases from J, with 18 bases between. As DNA, the CDR3 is TGTGCCTGGAATCCGTCGAGTGTAGTTTATCAGCCCCAGCATTTT. Encoded protein: CAWNPSSVVYQPQHF.

The chain links TRBV28 to TRBJ2-7; D is unclear. The CDR3 has 9 residues. The V gene lost 8 bases and the J gene lost 9 bases, with 8 bases spanning the gap. Germline CDR1 and CDR2: MDHEN and SYDVKM. The CDR3 sequence is CASFSGQYF. CDR3 bases: TGTGCCAGCTTCTCCGGGCAGTACTTC.

The J gene is TRBJ2-7, the V gene TRBV5-1; 12 nucleotides match TRBD2. Per germline, CDR1 SGHRS and CDR2 YFSETQ. CDR3 length: 16 amino acids. V trimming: 7 bases; J trimming: 2 bases; junction bases outside the gene matches: 10. This CDR3 reads CASGTTSGGQTYEQYF. The DNA of the CDR3 is TGCGCCAGCGGAACGACTAGCGGGGGACAGACCTACGAGCAGTACTTC.

The CDR3 loop is CASSTGTRESYEQYF. The CDR3 region has the DNA TGTGCCAGCAGCACCGGGACAAGAGAGTCCTACGAGCAGTACTTC. The rearrangement joins TRBV5-6 to TRBJ2-7, with a weak D call TRBD1 (6 bases). V lost 4 bases, J lost 1 base, and 15 bases lay in between. The CDR3 loop spans 15 amino acids. From germline, CDR1 is SGHDT and CDR2 YYEEEE.

The chain has TRBV3-1 (or the pseudogene TRBV3-2) and TRBJ2-3; 8 bases fit TRBD2. V shed 6 bases and J 2 bases; nucleotides not matched to a gene: 4. The V gene's germline CDR1 is LGHDT and CDR2 YNNKEL (reference sequence). This CDR3 has 14 amino acids. The CDR3 here is CASSRGRYTDTQYF. For the CDR3, the DNA is TGTGCCAGCAGTCGCGGGAGGTACACAGATACGCAGTATTTT.

The V and J genes are TRBV5-1 and TRBJ2-5, with TRBD1 as a possible D gene (5 bases). CDR3 length: 13 amino acids. V lost 4 bases to trimming and J lost 2 bases, with 9 bases between them. Per germline, CDR1 SGHRS and CDR2 YFSETQ. The DNA of the CDR3 is TGCGCCAGCAGCCTAGGGGCTCAAGAGACCCAGTACTTC. Translated, it gives CASSLGAQETQYF.

This clone has only one observation. The rearrangement uses TRBV7-8 and TRBJ2-7; D ambiguous. From germline, CDR1 is SGHVS and CDR2 FQNEAQ. This CDR3 comprises 14 residues. Trimming stripped 0 bases from V and 4 bases from J, with 10 bases between. CDR3 coding DNA: TGTGCCAGCAGCTTAGCTCCAGGTTCGTACGAGCAGTACTTC. Protein sequence: CASSLAPGSYEQYF.